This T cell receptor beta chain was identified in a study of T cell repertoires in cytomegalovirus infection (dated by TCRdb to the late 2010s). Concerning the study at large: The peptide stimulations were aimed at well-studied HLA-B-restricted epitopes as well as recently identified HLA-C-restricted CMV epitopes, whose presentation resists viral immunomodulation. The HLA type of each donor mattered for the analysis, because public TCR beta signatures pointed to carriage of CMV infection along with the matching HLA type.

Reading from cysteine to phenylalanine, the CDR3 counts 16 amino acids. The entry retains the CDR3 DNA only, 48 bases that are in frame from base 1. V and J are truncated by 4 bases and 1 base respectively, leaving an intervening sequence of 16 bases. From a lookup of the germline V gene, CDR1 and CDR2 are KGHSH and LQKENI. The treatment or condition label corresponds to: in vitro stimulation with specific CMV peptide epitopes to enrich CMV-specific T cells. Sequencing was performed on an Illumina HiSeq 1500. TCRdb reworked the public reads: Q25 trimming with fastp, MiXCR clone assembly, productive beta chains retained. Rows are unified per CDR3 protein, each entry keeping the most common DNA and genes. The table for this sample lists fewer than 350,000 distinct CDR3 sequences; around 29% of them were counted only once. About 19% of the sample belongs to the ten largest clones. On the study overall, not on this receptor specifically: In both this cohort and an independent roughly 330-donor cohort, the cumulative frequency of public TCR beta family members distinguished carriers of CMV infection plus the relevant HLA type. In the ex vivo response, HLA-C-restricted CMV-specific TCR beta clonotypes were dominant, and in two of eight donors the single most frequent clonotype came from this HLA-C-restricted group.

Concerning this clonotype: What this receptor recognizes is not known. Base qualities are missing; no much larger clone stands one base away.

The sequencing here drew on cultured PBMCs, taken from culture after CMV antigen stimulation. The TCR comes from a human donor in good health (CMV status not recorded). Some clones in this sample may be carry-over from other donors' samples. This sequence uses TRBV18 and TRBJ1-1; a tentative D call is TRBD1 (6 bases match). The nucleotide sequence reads TGTGCCAGCTCACGGTCTAACAGGGTTGAGAACACTGAAGCTTTCTTT. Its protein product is CASSRSNRVENTEAFF. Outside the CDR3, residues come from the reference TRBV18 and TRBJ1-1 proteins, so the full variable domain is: NAGVMQNPRHLVRRRGQEARLRCSPMKGHSHVYWYRQLPEEGLKFMVYLQKENIIDESGMPKERFSAEFPKEGPSILRIQQVVRGDSAAYFCASSRSNRVENTEAFFGQGTRLTVV.